The source of this TCR beta chain is a study of cytomegalovirus exposure and HLA in healthy donors (dated 2017 in TCRdb). With respect to the entire study: According to an earlier analysis of 587 of the donors, 150 million to 200 million T cells yielded 120 million or so unique TCR beta sequences and about 300 Gb of sequence data. All discovery cohort repertoires had been generated on a single sequencing platform. In an earlier analysis of 500 to 650 of the donors, high-throughput TCR beta sequencing was used to judge whether each TCR beta V gene segment behaved as functional or pseudogenic. Using immunosequencing, the study profiled T cell repertoires from 666 subjects and related those repertoires to cytomegalovirus serostatus. A later genetic analysis used genome-wide SNP genotypes for about 60% of the roughly 700 donors, treating that subset as a discovery cohort. In addition to the first cohort of 650 to 800 subjects, a separate validation cohort of around 110 different subjects was used. Donor age, sex, ethnicity and CMV serostatus were collected together with the repertoire data. Across 300 to 500 genotyped donors of the cohort, an average of approximately 220,000 unique TCR beta nucleotide sequences per donor were sequenced, and approximately 17% of those sequences were non-productive. Typing coverage varied by locus: roughly 629-640 donors for A, B, C, DRB1 and DQB1; approximately 500 for DQA1; around 610 for DPA1; roughly 470 for DPB1. The study combined high-throughput TCR immunosequencing, statistical association of individual TCRs with disease status, and machine learning to predict cytomegalovirus infection status. The aim of the study was to test whether cataloging public T cell receptors could identify signatures of past pathogen exposure. Rather than drawing on any new phenotypic data, the later analysis identified candidate immune exposures from TCR beta sequences and the way those sequences occurred across donors. HLA typing covered class I and class II loci at four-digit resolution. Because of strong linkage in the cohort, a handful of DR-DQ haplotypes were treated as single units for association and clustering. An early release that covered about 600 HLA-typed donors contained approximately 320 gigabases of sequencing data and 85 million to 100 million unique TCR sequences. A later analysis re-examined previously published TCR beta repertoires from more than 600 donors and added high-resolution HLA genotyping to investigate patterns of TCR occurrence. Of the roughly 410 genotyped donors, approximately 81% were placed in the genetic ancestry cluster associated with self-reported Caucasian donors. The research as a whole found: Because the 87-base-pair reads could not distinguish some IMGT-functional V segments, including TRBV6-2 and TRBV6-3, those segments were excluded. A few of the identified cytomegalovirus-associated TCR beta chains were confirmed in vitro to be specific for cytomegalovirus antigens. A later analysis associated 16,951 TCR beta sequences with specific HLA alleles at a false discovery rate of 0.05. In this cohort, only TCR beta chains were sequenced, and detectable features were limited by the absence of alpha or paired-chain data. The classifier was reported to diagnose cytomegalovirus status with high specificity and sensitivity in both the original cohort and the validation cohort. According to a later analysis, parvovirus B19, influenza, CMV and Epstein-Barr virus appeared linked to several top co-occurrence clusters. Most TCR sequences were seen in very few donors, while some public TCRs were found in many individuals. When HLA alleles, especially DR and DQ, strongly co-occurred, TCR associations were difficult to assign to individual alleles. A further reported finding was that TCR beta sequences accurately predicted the HLA-A and HLA-B alleles for most subjects in the first cohort. Roughly uniform sequencing depth across donors was assumed in presence/absence analyses, although this assumption may not hold. The earlier analysis of almost 600 of the donors excluded fewer than 20 rarely observed V segments, including chromosome 9 orphons, because counts were too low. A later genetic analysis associated a missense DCLRE1C variant with V-gene and J-gene trimming of TCR beta chains, and an independent cohort replicated the association. The authors suggested that the approach could potentially be extended to other disease states and immunological phenotypes. A later analysis found that most CMV-associated TCR beta chains appeared HLA-restricted, with HLA associations seemingly driven largely by CMV exposure. In a later analysis, HLA-associated TCR beta chains showed more clonal expansion and lower generation probabilities than non-associated chains that were equally common. CMV serostatus was the only immune exposure information available for the cohort. An earlier analysis of around 600 of the donors showed that most TCR beta V segments appeared in productive rearrangements either about 87% or about 30% of the time, which broadly matched IMGT annotations. Linkage disequilibrium might explain the correlated functional status among segregating V segments, but an unknown experimental factor could not be ruled out. In a later genetic analysis, fewer N-insertions in productive TCRs were reported among donors in an Asian-associated ancestry cluster than the approximately 710-donor mean. In the study, approximately 160 TCR beta chains were listed as associated with cytomegalovirus. Because some donors lacked HLA typing at each locus, the association tests relied only on the typed subset. A cluster of highly shared sequence variants was judged likely to be a technical artifact of the sequencing pipeline. A later analysis found that TCR association rates varied across HLA loci, with DRB1 alleles showing the most associated TCRs and HLA-C alleles the fewest.

The cohort consisted of approximately 690 healthy bone marrow donors. Cohort members were all nominally healthy when sampled, although unrecorded immune exposures were likely present. The donor tested CMV seronegative and was one of the 352 seronegative cohort members. A peripheral blood sample was collected from each donor, and TCR beta sequencing was performed on peripheral blood mononuclear cells. The Qiagen DNeasy Blood Extraction Kit was used to extract genomic DNA from the blood cell samples. Notes on this clone: Its antigen remains unidentified. No much larger clonotype is one base removed from it; base qualities were not supplied.

The library was prepared using the immunoSEQ multiplex PCR assay. The multiplex PCR relied on a mix of 60 forward primers for TCR Vbeta segments and 13 reverse primers for TCR Jbeta segments. The CDR3 region of rearranged TCR beta genes was amplified from genomic DNA by a multiplex PCR assay. The Illumina HiSeq System was used to sequence the amplified TCR beta libraries as 87-base-pair reads. The published analysis was carried out like this. In a later analysis, around 80 million unique TCR beta chains were counted across the 500 to 850 repertoires, and about 10 million of these chains were shared by at least two donors. To remove PCR and sequencing errors, raw reads were error-corrected and collapsed into unique sequences using a nearest-neighbor algorithm that merged closely related sequences. To assign V, D and J gene segments, CDR3 sequences were aligned to IMGT reference sequences. For a sequence to be retained, a match of at least six nucleotides was required to both a V gene segment and a J gene segment. A rearrangement counted as productive if the CDR3 had no stop codons and remained in frame with V and J, and every other rearrangement counted as non-productive. Following IMGT convention, CDR3 was defined as the stretch from the second conserved V-encoded cysteine up to the conserved J-encoded phenylalanine. The earlier analysis of roughly 590 of the donors excluded any sequence lacking an unambiguous match to a single V gene segment. In an earlier analysis of approximately 550 of the donors, V segments were called functional above 56.7% productive rearrangements and were called segregating when the between-donor standard deviation exceeded 5%. A statistical classification framework was built to diagnose cytomegalovirus status from the catalog of TCR beta chain sequences. In a later analysis, V and J genes were assigned by comparing TCR nucleotide sequences against IMGT/GENE-DB human TR gene sequences. Using the TCRdist pipeline, a later analysis assigned CDR3 sequences along with most-parsimonious VDJ recombination scenarios. In a later analysis, each TCR beta chain was defined by its CDR3 amino acid sequence together with its V-gene family, and reads without a unique V-gene family were excluded. To address suspected cross-contamination and a sequencing artifact, a later analysis removed roughly 580 highly shared, low-generation-probability nucleotide sequences. In a later analysis, a clonal expansion index was calculated for each public chain from normalized within-repertoire ranks of inferred template counts. In a later analysis, generation probabilities were computed using a VDJ recombination model fitted to out-of-frame rearrangements, and the results were checked against IGoR. A later analysis scored TCR-TCR, TCR-HLA and TCR-CMV co-occurrence with hypergeometric tests, applying a repertoire-size bias correction to TCR pairs. A later analysis estimated false discovery rates by permuting HLA or CMV assignments 20 times. In a later analysis, co-occurring TCRs were grouped with DBSCAN, and TCRdist sequence similarity was added when clustering was performed within HLA-allele-positive subsets. For co-occurrence clustering, repertoires with fewer than 30,000 or more than 120,000 public chains were excluded, along with roughly 5 repertoires with anomalous nucleotide sharing. TCRdb holds this immuneACCESS table with in-frame rearrangements only. Some clones are missing; in checked studies, unresolved V genes explain under half, and the rest has no known cause. V and J calls and clone size are given by that table; D and trimming were obtained from the DNA. The sample profile shows 150,000 to 200,000 clones; around 73% of them were found once. The ten largest clones represent over 1.1% of the sample.

Reading from cysteine to phenylalanine, the CDR3 counts 15 amino acids. CDR3 DNA only is kept here, 45 bases in frame from base 1. V lost 5 bases and J lost 5 bases; the stretch between them is 16 bases long. From the germline V gene, CDR1 is MNHNS and CDR2 is SASEGT. This TCR was sampled from a male donor in good health and CMV-seronegative. The chain couples TRBV6-1 to TRBJ2-1; the D gene is perhaps TRBD2, from 6 matching bases. Material: PBMCs. The encoded CDR3 is CASSPTGAGNNEQFF. The nucleotide sequence reads TGTGCCAGCAGTCCCACCGGGGCGGGAAACAATGAGCAGTTCTTC.